These T cell receptor beta chains were read from a single sample in a study of T cell repertoires in cytomegalovirus infection. From the reads, TCRdb called clonotypes with MiXCR, one entry per CDR3 protein. This repertoire shows 200,000 to 300,000 distinct CDR3 sequences, 9.1% found once; its top ten account for about 15%. The sequenced sample consisted of PBMCs. The origin of the receptors is a human donor in good health (CMV status not recorded). Some clones in this sample may be carry-over from other donors' samples. Each CDR3 is given with its conserved first and last residue. A D gene is named only where the DNA matches it firmly. Clone size is not always given. Where it is, it says once, few, many or a class for expanded clones.

cdr3_nt: TGTGCCAGCAGCTTAGCGGGGATTTTCAGGGACTTCAAGGACAATGAGCAGTTCTTC
cdr3_aa: CASSLAGIFRDFKDNEQFF
clone_size: many
j_call: TRBJ2-1
d_call: NA
v_call: TRBV7-2

cdr3_nt: TGTGCCAGCAGACCCGGGACAGGCACAGATACGCAGTATTTT
cdr3_aa: CASRPGTGTDTQYF
clone_size: NA
j_call: TRBJ2-3
d_call: TRBD1
v_call: TRBV12-3/TRBV12-4

cdr3_nt: TGTGCCAGCAGTCCAAGACGGGGGGCGGATGGCTACACCTTC
cdr3_aa: CASSPRRGADGYTF
clone_size: many
j_call: TRBJ1-2
d_call: NA
v_call: TRBV27

cdr3_nt: TGTGCCAGCAGCTTAGAGTTTTACATGGGGGCTACAGATACGCAGTATTTT
cdr3_aa: CASSLEFYMGATDTQYF
clone_size: many
j_call: TRBJ2-3
d_call: NA
v_call: TRBV7-8

cdr3_nt: TGCAGCGTCGAGAAGGGCGCGGAGACCCAGTACTTC
cdr3_aa: CSVEKGAETQYF
clone_size: NA
j_call: TRBJ2-5
d_call: NA
v_call: TRBV29-1

cdr3_nt: TGTGCCAGCAGCTCCCAGGGGCAAAATCAGCCCCAGCATTTT
cdr3_aa: CASSSQGQNQPQHF
clone_size: many
j_call: TRBJ1-5
d_call: NA
v_call: TRBV7-2

cdr3_nt: TGTGCCAGCAGCTTAGTAGGGGACAATTCACCCCTCCACTTT
cdr3_aa: CASSLVGDNSPLHF
clone_size: many
j_call: TRBJ1-6
d_call: NA
v_call: TRBV7-2

cdr3_nt: TGTGCCAGCAGTGATTATCATGGGGGGTCGGTGGCTGAAGCTTTCTTT
cdr3_aa: CASSDYHGGSVAEAFF
clone_size: many
j_call: TRBJ1-1
d_call: NA
v_call: TRBV2

cdr3_nt: TGTGCCAGCAGTTTTGCGCGCACCGGGGAGCTGTTTTTT
cdr3_aa: CASSFARTGELFF
clone_size: NA
j_call: TRBJ2-2
d_call: NA
v_call: TRBV28

cdr3_nt: TGCAGCGTCAAAAGGGTGAACACTGAAGCTTTCTTT
cdr3_aa: CSVKRVNTEAFF
clone_size: few
j_call: TRBJ1-1
d_call: NA
v_call: TRBV29-1

cdr3_nt: TGTGCCAGCAGCCCTCGTCTAGCGGGACTGGGAGGCGGGGAGCTGTTTTTT
cdr3_aa: CASSPRLAGLGGGELFF
clone_size: many
j_call: TRBJ2-2
d_call: TRBD2
v_call: TRBV7-2

cdr3_nt: TGTGCCAGCAATTTAGAGGCGGGCCTCTCTAATTCACCCCTCCACTTT
cdr3_aa: CASNLEAGLSNSPLHF
clone_size: many
j_call: TRBJ1-6
d_call: NA
v_call: TRBV12-3/TRBV12-4

cdr3_nt: TGTGCCAGCAAATGGACGACTAGCACGGAGACCCAGTACTTC
cdr3_aa: CASKWTTSTETQYF
clone_size: many
j_call: TRBJ2-5
d_call: TRBD2
v_call: TRBV6-2/TRBV6-3

cdr3_nt: TGTGCCAGTAATCAGGGACGCACTGAAGCTTTCTTT
cdr3_aa: CASNQGRTEAFF
clone_size: few
j_call: TRBJ1-1
d_call: NA
v_call: TRBV19

cdr3_nt: TGCAGCGTTGGTGGTTTGGGACTAGCGGGGGGAATAACTGGGGCCAACGTCCTGACTTTC
cdr3_aa: CSVGGLGLAGGITGANVLTF
clone_size: once
j_call: TRBJ2-6
d_call: TRBD2
v_call: TRBV29-1

cdr3_nt: TGCGCCAGCAGCCAAGAAATCGGGTCACCCCTCCACTTT
cdr3_aa: CASSQEIGSPLHF
clone_size: many
j_call: TRBJ1-6
d_call: NA
v_call: TRBV4-1

cdr3_nt: TGTGCCAGCAGTTTAAGGTCAACAGGTGACACTGAAGCTTTCTTT
cdr3_aa: CASSLRSTGDTEAFF
clone_size: NA
j_call: TRBJ1-1
d_call: NA
v_call: TRBV27

cdr3_nt: TGTGCCAGCAGTTACTCGGATAACGCACCCCTCCACTTT
cdr3_aa: CASSYSDNAPLHF
clone_size: many
j_call: TRBJ1-6
d_call: NA
v_call: TRBV6-5

cdr3_nt: TGTGCCAGCAGCTTAGGGGGGGCCCTCGGGGAGCAGTACTTC
cdr3_aa: CASSLGGALGEQYF
clone_size: NA
j_call: TRBJ2-7
d_call: NA
v_call: TRBV7-2

cdr3_nt: TGTGCCAGCAGCTCTCTAGCGGCTGAGGTCTTC
cdr3_aa: CASSSLAAEVF
clone_size: many
j_call: TRBJ2-1
d_call: TRBD2
v_call: TRBV7-8

cdr3_nt: TGTGCCAGCAGCTTAGCGGGGTACACCGGGGAGCTGTTTTTT
cdr3_aa: CASSLAGYTGELFF
clone_size: medium-sized
j_call: TRBJ2-2
d_call: NA
v_call: TRBV7-2

cdr3_nt: TGTGCCAGCAACCCGCCCCTGGGACCGGGGAGTAAGGCGCAGTACTTC
cdr3_aa: CASNPPLGPGSKAQYF
clone_size: many
j_call: TRBJ2-7
d_call: NA
v_call: TRBV6-5

cdr3_nt: TGTGCCAGCAGCCCCCCAAGAGGAAGGAGTGGAAACACCATATATTTT
cdr3_aa: CASSPPRGRSGNTIYF
clone_size: few
j_call: TRBJ1-3
d_call: NA
v_call: TRBV12-3/TRBV12-4

cdr3_nt: TGCAGTGCTAGGGGGACAGGGGAAGCTTTCTTT
cdr3_aa: CSARGTGEAFF
clone_size: NA
j_call: TRBJ1-1
d_call: TRBD1
v_call: TRBV20-1

cdr3_nt: TGTGCCAGCTCACCAAGAGGGTCGAATAATTCACCCCTCCACTTT
cdr3_aa: CASSPRGSNNSPLHF
clone_size: many
j_call: TRBJ1-6
d_call: NA
v_call: TRBV18

cdr3_nt: TGTGCCAGCAGCCGGGGGCTGAACACTGAAGCTTTCTTT
cdr3_aa: CASSRGLNTEAFF
clone_size: many
j_call: TRBJ1-1
d_call: NA
v_call: TRBV14

cdr3_nt: TGTGCCAGCAGCCAGACAGGGTCCCGCTATAATTCACCCCTCCACTTT
cdr3_aa: CASSQTGSRYNSPLHF
clone_size: many
j_call: TRBJ1-6
d_call: TRBD1
v_call: TRBV7-2

cdr3_nt: TGTGCCAGCAGGACAGGGGGCGCTGGGGCCAACGTCCTGACTTTC
cdr3_aa: CASRTGGAGANVLTF
clone_size: many
j_call: TRBJ2-6
d_call: TRBD1
v_call: TRBV7-2

cdr3_nt: TGCAGTGCTGCCCGAGCGGGGGCCAGCTACAATGAGCAGTTCTTC
cdr3_aa: CSAARAGASYNEQFF
clone_size: NA
j_call: TRBJ2-1
d_call: TRBD2
v_call: TRBV20-1

cdr3_nt: TGTGCCAGCAGTTACCTCGGGCAGGGGGCCTACGAGCAGTACTTC
cdr3_aa: CASSYLGQGAYEQYF
clone_size: many
j_call: TRBJ2-7
d_call: TRBD1
v_call: TRBV6-5

cdr3_nt: TGCGCCAGCGGTCCCCGACAGGGAAATTACGAGCAGTACTTC
cdr3_aa: CASGPRQGNYEQYF
clone_size: many
j_call: TRBJ2-7
d_call: TRBD1
v_call: TRBV5-1

cdr3_nt: TGTGCCAGCAGCTTCTCAGGGGGGAGCTCTGGAAACACCATATATTTT
cdr3_aa: CASSFSGGSSGNTIYF
clone_size: NA
j_call: TRBJ1-3
d_call: TRBD1
v_call: TRBV7-2

cdr3_nt: TGTGCCAGCAGCTTAAGAGGGTTAGATACGCAGTATTTT
cdr3_aa: CASSLRGLDTQYF
clone_size: many
j_call: TRBJ2-3
d_call: NA
v_call: TRBV7-8

cdr3_nt: TGTGCCAGCAGCTTAAACAGATACCTCTACGAGCAGTACTTC
cdr3_aa: CASSLNRYLYEQYF
clone_size: many
j_call: TRBJ2-7
d_call: NA
v_call: TRBV7-2

cdr3_nt: TGTGCCAGCAGCTTAGAGGGGGCTAGCACAGATACGCAGTATTTT
cdr3_aa: CASSLEGASTDTQYF
clone_size: many
j_call: TRBJ2-3
d_call: TRBD1
v_call: TRBV7-2

cdr3_nt: TGTGCCAGCAGCTTGAACGGGGGGGCCTACAATGAGCAGTTCTTC
cdr3_aa: CASSLNGGAYNEQFF
clone_size: many
j_call: TRBJ2-1
d_call: TRBD2
v_call: TRBV7-2

cdr3_nt: TGCGCCAGCAGCCGCGCCCAGGTCACAGATACGCAGTATTTT
cdr3_aa: CASSRAQVTDTQYF
clone_size: few
j_call: TRBJ2-3
d_call: NA
v_call: TRBV4-1

cdr3_nt: TGCAGTGCTAGAGGAGTGGGCAGGGCTAGCAATCAGCCCCAGCATTTT
cdr3_aa: CSARGVGRASNQPQHF
clone_size: NA
j_call: TRBJ1-5
d_call: NA
v_call: TRBV20-1

cdr3_nt: TGTGTCAGCAGCCCTGGAAGGCACACTGAAGCTTTCTTT
cdr3_aa: CVSSPGRHTEAFF
clone_size: NA
j_call: TRBJ1-1
d_call: NA
v_call: TRBV7-2

cdr3_nt: TGTGCCAGCAGCTTAGAGATAGATACGCAGTATTTT
cdr3_aa: CASSLEIDTQYF
clone_size: many
j_call: TRBJ2-3
d_call: NA
v_call: TRBV7-8

cdr3_nt: TGTGCCAGCTCCATTAATGAAAAACTGTTTTTT
cdr3_aa: CASSINEKLFF
clone_size: NA
j_call: TRBJ1-4
d_call: NA
v_call: TRBV2

cdr3_nt: TGTGCCAGCAGCGCCATGCCCGGGCCCCAGCATTTT
cdr3_aa: CASSAMPGPQHF
clone_size: NA
j_call: TRBJ1-5
d_call: NA
v_call: TRBV11-2

cdr3_nt: TGTGCCAGTAGATCTCTCCGCTCTGGGGCCAACGTCCTGACTTTC
cdr3_aa: CASRSLRSGANVLTF
clone_size: NA
j_call: TRBJ2-6
d_call: NA
v_call: TRBV19

cdr3_nt: TGTGCCAGCAGTCAAACGTGGGCAGGAGGGAGCACTGAAGCTTTCTTT
cdr3_aa: CASSQTWAGGSTEAFF
clone_size: many
j_call: TRBJ1-1
d_call: NA
v_call: TRBV7-2

cdr3_nt: TGTGCCAGCAGCTTAGTCGCGGTGGTCGGCTACACCTTC
cdr3_aa: CASSLVAVVGYTF
clone_size: many
j_call: TRBJ1-2
d_call: NA
v_call: TRBV7-2

cdr3_nt: TGTGCCAGCCGCCGAGGGGCCATAGATACGCAGTATTTT
cdr3_aa: CASRRGAIDTQYF
clone_size: many
j_call: TRBJ2-3
d_call: NA
v_call: TRBV12-3/TRBV12-4

cdr3_nt: TGTGCCAGCAGGCCCCGGGACTACCTTTCCTACGAGCAGTACTTC
cdr3_aa: CASRPRDYLSYEQYF
clone_size: few
j_call: TRBJ2-7
d_call: TRBD2
v_call: TRBV5-5

cdr3_nt: TGTGCCAGCAGCCAAGAAAATTCCGGGGAGCTGTTTTTT
cdr3_aa: CASSQENSGELFF
clone_size: few
j_call: TRBJ2-2
d_call: NA
v_call: TRBV4-2

cdr3_nt: TGTGCCAGCAGTTTAGTAAAGGGTTATGGCTACACCTTC
cdr3_aa: CASSLVKGYGYTF
clone_size: many
j_call: TRBJ1-2
d_call: NA
v_call: TRBV28

cdr3_nt: TGTGCCAGCTCAGACCAGGGCAGGGTGAACACTGAAGCTTTCTTT
cdr3_aa: CASSDQGRVNTEAFF
clone_size: many
j_call: TRBJ1-1
d_call: NA
v_call: TRBV18

cdr3_nt: TGTGCCAGTCAGGTCTCTGGGGCCAACGTCCTGACTTTC
cdr3_aa: CASQVSGANVLTF
clone_size: many
j_call: TRBJ2-6
d_call: NA
v_call: TRBV19

cdr3_nt: TGTGCCAGCAGCGGATCACAGGGGATGGATTCACCCCTCCACTTT
cdr3_aa: CASSGSQGMDSPLHF
clone_size: many
j_call: TRBJ1-6
d_call: TRBD1
v_call: TRBV7-2

cdr3_nt: TGTGCCAGCAGCCGCGGCGCAGGGGCCTTCCAAGAGACCCAGTACTTC
cdr3_aa: CASSRGAGAFQETQYF
clone_size: many
j_call: TRBJ2-5
d_call: NA
v_call: TRBV7-6

cdr3_nt: TGCAGCGTTGGGTTCCGGGGCGGCGAGCAGTACTTC
cdr3_aa: CSVGFRGGEQYF
clone_size: NA
j_call: TRBJ2-7
d_call: NA
v_call: TRBV29-1

cdr3_nt: TGTGCCAGCAGCTTGGGGGACAGCTTCACAGATACGCAGTATTTT
cdr3_aa: CASSLGDSFTDTQYF
clone_size: few
j_call: TRBJ2-3
d_call: TRBD1
v_call: TRBV5-4

cdr3_nt: TGTGCCAGCAGTTACTCGCGGGGCCAAGAGACCCAGTACTTC
cdr3_aa: CASSYSRGQETQYF
clone_size: many
j_call: TRBJ2-5
d_call: NA
v_call: TRBV6-5

cdr3_nt: TGTGCCAGCAGTGAACAGACCTATGGCTACACCTTC
cdr3_aa: CASSEQTYGYTF
clone_size: NA
j_call: TRBJ1-2
d_call: NA
v_call: TRBV2

cdr3_nt: TGCAGTGCTAGAGATGAGATCGGACAGGGCAGGAACACTGAAGCTTTCTTT
cdr3_aa: CSARDEIGQGRNTEAFF
clone_size: NA
j_call: TRBJ1-1
d_call: TRBD1
v_call: TRBV20-1

cdr3_nt: TGTGCCAGCAGCTTAGAGCGGGGTTTAAGTAATCAGCCCCAGCATTTT
cdr3_aa: CASSLERGLSNQPQHF
clone_size: many
j_call: TRBJ1-5
d_call: NA
v_call: TRBV7-2